The 10 T cell receptor beta chains listed next were all sequenced from one sample in a study of T-cell memory formation after mild COVID-19. TCRdb independently ran MiXCR on the 5' RACE reads; one entry per CDR3 protein. The table has fewer than 400,000 distinct CDR3 sequences, 13% seen once. Input material: PBMCs or a T cell subset sorted from them (not recorded which). These TCRs come from a man aged 18-30 years who had mild COVID-19 (a few samples of this study predate the infection). Cell type and time point are not known.

This clonotype was observed a handful of times. The V gene is TRBV4-1, the J gene TRBJ2-7; D remains ambiguous. Germline V gene lookup returns CDR1 MGHRA and CDR2 YSYEKL. The CDR3 has 15 amino acids. The V gene lost 0 bases and the J gene lost 4 bases, with 13 bases spanning the gap. CDR3 DNA sequence: TGCGCCAGCAGCCAAGACCCAGGAGCACGTTACGAGCAGTACTTC. Its protein is CASSQDPGARYEQYF.

The V and J genes are TRBV9 and TRBJ1-5; tentatively, D is TRBD1 (6 bases). Germline CDR1 and CDR2: SGDLS and YYNGEE. This CDR3 has 14 residues. The V gene lost 3 bases and the J gene lost 3 bases, with 10 bases spanning the gap. CDR3 protein: CASSEGVDNQPQHF. The CDR3 nucleotides are TGTGCCAGCAGCGAGGGGGTTGACAATCAGCCCCAGCATTTT.

In its sample, this clonotype was seen a few times. One end of the junction is discordant with germline, which a read error may explain. This sequence joins TRBV7-2 and TRBJ2-3; no firm D call. The CDR3 is 15 amino acids. In germline, CDR1 is SGHTA, CDR2 FQGNSA. CDR3 protein: CASSFRSISIDTQYF. CDR3 in DNA: TGTGCCAGCAGCTTTAGGTCGATCAGCATAGATACGCAGTATTTT.

This clonotype was seen a handful of times. The rearrangement joins TRBV12-3 or TRBV12-4 to TRBJ2-1, with a possible D match to TRBD2 (7 bases). The V end lost 6 bases, the J end lost 7 bases, and 22 bases lay between the germline ends. This CDR3 region has 16 residues. The DNA of the CDR3 is TGTGCCAGCAGCATCCGGGGGCGGGGGTCCCTAAATGAGCAGTTCTTC. Amino acid sequence: CASSIRGRGSLNEQFF.

The chain combines TRBV12-3 or TRBV12-4 with TRBJ2-7; TRBD2 agrees at 11 bases. V dropped 7 bases and J dropped 7; count of bases not matched to a gene: 9. This CDR3 has 14 amino acids. The CDR3 DNA reads TGTGCCAGCAAATATAGCGGGGGGGCGGATGAGCAGTACTTC. Translated: CASKYSGGADEQYF.

The chain joins TRBV21-1 to TRBJ2-6; the table's TRBD1 call for D was not verified on the DNA. TRBV21-1 is marked as a pseudogene. CDR3 size: 18 residues. The CDR3 bases are TGTGCCAGCAGCAGTCCGGGACAGGGGATTTCTGGGGCCAACGTCCTGACTTTC. Translation gives CASSSPGQGISGANVLTF.

This clonotype occurred many times. The chain has TRBV2 and TRBJ2-1, with D uncertain. CDR3 length equals 14 residues. Germline V gives CDR1 SNHLY, CDR2 FYNNEI. The ends were cut back, 6 bases at V and 6 bases at J, with 15 bases in the middle. Here the CDR3 DNA reads TGTGCCAGCAGGACGGAGCCCGGCGGCAATGAGCAGTTCTTC. This translates into CASRTEPGGNEQFF.

This clonotype was counted a few times. The rearrangement uses TRBV20-1 and TRBJ2-7, with unresolved D. Germline V gene lookup returns CDR1 DFQATT and CDR2 SNEGSKA (reference sequence). This CDR3 region has 14 residues. V lost 4 bases and J lost 3, with 16 bases in between. The CDR3 bases are TGCAGTGCTATAGGGCCATCGTCGGGCTACGAGCAGTACTTC. This translates into CSAIGPSSGYEQYF.

This clonotype showed up many times. The chain is built from TRBV10-3 and TRBJ2-3; 10 nucleotides match TRBD1. The germline V gene has CDR1 ENHRY and CDR2 SYGVKD. This CDR3 is built from 15 residues. The junction had 3 bases not matched to a gene; V was cut back by 6 bases and J by 0 bases. CDR3 sequence: CAISGTGASTDTQYF. The CDR3 region has the DNA TGTGCCATCAGCGGGACAGGGGCGAGCACAGATACGCAGTATTTT.

This chain uses TRBV20-1 with TRBJ2-3; D unclear. Looked up from germline, CDR1 is DFQATT and CDR2 is SNEGSKA (reference sequence). The CDR3 contains 13 residues. The CDR3 loop reads CSSVGVSTDTQYF. The CDR3 nucleotides are TGCAGCTCGGTGGGCGTTTCCACAGATACGCAGTATTTT.